The T cell receptor beta chain under discussion was sequenced for a study of cytomegalovirus exposure and HLA in healthy donors. PCR involved 60 Vbeta and 13 Jbeta primers. Only in-frame clones appear in the TCRdb table, and some are missing; sequencing was by immunoSEQ multiplex PCR. The sample has 110,000 to 150,000 clones, 76% seen once. A few counts support this clone. Its antigen is not identified. Study-wide results and limits: Later work showed greater clonal expansion in HLA-associated TCR beta chains than in equally common others.

CDR3 length equals 15 residues. The junction had 6 bases not matched to a gene; V was cut back by 3 bases and J by 5 bases. The germline gives CDR1 SNHLY, CDR2 FYNNEI. The sequence derives from a woman in her forties in good health and CMV-seronegative. This rearrangement joins TRBV2 to TRBJ2-7; 11 positions agree with TRBD1. Sample: PBMCs. The CDR3 protein is CASSEGDRGRNEQYF. CDR3 coding DNA: TGTGCCAGCAGTGAGGGGGACAGGGGGAGGAACGAGCAGTACTTC.